This TCR beta chain originates from a study of T cells in tumors after PD-1 blockade. In the study overall: Prior checkpoint blockade, systemic immunosuppressant use, or anti-cancer therapy within 4 weeks excluded patients. Study observations and caveats: Blood contained approximately 40% of the tumor's TCR clonotypes.

The table came from immunoSEQ multiplex PCR; TCRdb's copy has only in-frame clones and leaves some out. Among around 50,000 clones listed, about four fifths were seen once. A note on this clone: What it binds is unknown.

Trimming cost V 4 bases and J 0 bases; bases outside gene matches: 8. The CDR3 is 17 residues long. CDR1 and CDR2 (germline): SNHLY, FYNNEI. The sequences come from PBMCs, collected before anti-PD-1 treatment. This chain uses TRBV2 with TRBJ1-5, with TRBD1 identical over 8 bases. The receptor was isolated from a human donor with basal cell carcinoma. The CDR3 DNA follows: TGTGCCAGCAGTGCCAGACAGGGGATACTTAGCAATCAGCCCCAGCATTTT. Translation: CASSARQGILSNQPQHF.